This T cell receptor beta chain emerged from a study of cytomegalovirus exposure and HLA in healthy donors. Study-wide findings and caveats: Researchers catalogued some 160 TCR beta chains as cytomegalovirus-associated.

Donors were drawn from the approximately 120-subject validation cohort, separate from the approximately 700-subject first cohort. The table lists this clone with a count of one. Antigen unknown. Profiled with immunoSEQ multiplex PCR; TCRdb holds only in-frame clones, not every one. This table has roughly 150,000 clones, over 90% appearing once. Germline V lookup: CDR1 SSHAT, CDR2 FNYEAQ (reference sequence). Trimming took 1 base from V and 5 from J; bases not matched to a gene: 2. The CDR3 loop spans 13 amino acids. This TCR derives from a young man in good health and CMV-seropositive. The chain carries TRBV7-7 and TRBJ2-7; 7 bases line up with TRBD1. Sequencing was performed on PBMCs. CDR3: CASSLGQGHEQYF. CDR3 bases: TGTGCCAGCAGCTTAGGACAGGGCCACGAGCAGTACTTC.